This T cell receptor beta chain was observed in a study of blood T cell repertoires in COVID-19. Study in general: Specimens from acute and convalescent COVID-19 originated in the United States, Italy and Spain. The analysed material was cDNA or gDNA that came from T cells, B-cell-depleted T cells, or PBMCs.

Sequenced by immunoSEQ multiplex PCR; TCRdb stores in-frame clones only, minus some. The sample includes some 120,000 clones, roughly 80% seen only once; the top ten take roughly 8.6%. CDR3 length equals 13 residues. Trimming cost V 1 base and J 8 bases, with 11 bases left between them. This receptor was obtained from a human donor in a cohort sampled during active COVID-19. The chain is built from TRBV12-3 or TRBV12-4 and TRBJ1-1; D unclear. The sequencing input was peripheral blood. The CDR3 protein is CASSLGGEVEAFF. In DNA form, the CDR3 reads TGTGCCAGCAGTTTAGGAGGCGAGGTCGAAGCTTTCTTT.